This TCR beta chain was sequenced during a study of T-cell reconstitution after alpha-beta-depleted transplantation in children. This clonotype was detected many times. The antigen remains unidentified. General study results and limits: Reports say that about two months after transplant, the alpha-beta T cells came out of several hundred graft clones that had expanded. The origin of high day-60 TCRbeta diversity in some patients lay in surviving recipient T cells and thymic progenitors. Once a year had passed after transplant, T-cell counts and diversity came mostly from newly produced T cells.

Researchers prepared the TCRbeta library using unique molecular identifiers, the study reports. MiXCR was run by TCRdb on the PCR reads, yielding one entry per CDR3 protein. The data hold 280,000 or so distinct CDR3 sequences, with 11% observed a single time. The receptor comes from a male patient aged 2-15 years who had a stem cell transplant for chronic granulomatous disease, so the T cells may come from the graft donor. The sequences come from peripheral blood, collected 180 days after TCRalphabeta/CD19-depleted stem cell transplant.

The CDR3 DNA reads TGTGCCAGCAGCGTTACAGGGGGCAATGAGCAGTTCTTC. Protein: CASSVTGGNEQFF. The gene calls are TRBV9 and TRBJ2-1; TRBD1 agrees at 8 bases. The V segment lost 2 bases and the J segment 6 bases; nucleotides outside the gene matches: 1. CDR1 is SGDLS, CDR2 YYNGEE, per germline. The CDR3 runs to 13 residues.